The rows below give T cell receptor beta chains drawn from one sample of a study of cytomegalovirus exposure and HLA in healthy donors. Assay: immunoSEQ multiplex PCR; the TCRdb copy retains only in-frame clones and omits some. The sample has roughly 120,000 clones, more than 70% seen once. Sequenced input: PBMCs. All receptors come from a human donor in good health. CDR3s include the opening cysteine and the closing phenylalanine or tryptophan.

CDR3aa: CASSLGSVSVSGNTIYF
v_gene: TRBV13
j_gene: TRBJ1-3

CDR3aa: CSVTRDTNTGELFF
v_gene: TRBV29-1
j_gene: TRBJ2-2

CDR3aa: CASSSGLAGREQYF
v_gene: TRBV5-1
j_gene: TRBJ2-7

CDR3aa: CASSPLRDRVNEQYF
v_gene: TRBV18
j_gene: -

CDR3aa: CASSLNAGADEQFF
v_gene: TRBV28
j_gene: TRBJ2-1

CDR3aa: CASSSDSPTQYF
v_gene: TRBV5-1
j_gene: TRBJ2-3

CDR3aa: CSVEVFSDTQYF
v_gene: TRBV29-1
j_gene: TRBJ2-3

CDR3aa: CASSQSGGTPGNTIYF
v_gene: TRBV23-1
j_gene: TRBJ1-3

CDR3aa: CASSLDLGQGTYEQYF
v_gene: TRBV5-1
j_gene: TRBJ2-7

CDR3aa: CASSPTPVQATGNTIYF
v_gene: TRBV7-2
j_gene: TRBJ1-3

CDR3aa: CASSLSPRAGELFF
v_gene: TRBV11-2
j_gene: TRBJ2-2

CDR3aa: CSSSDRGGSEAFF
v_gene: TRBV7-9
j_gene: TRBJ1-1

CDR3aa: CASSIRTGGQETQYF
v_gene: TRBV5-6
j_gene: TRBJ2-5

CDR3aa: CASSEINNDYNEQFF
v_gene: TRBV25-1
j_gene: TRBJ2-1

CDR3aa: CASRGTGAAGELFF
v_gene: TRBV2
j_gene: TRBJ2-2

CDR3aa: CASSDWDRGSMPQHF
v_gene: TRBV2
j_gene: TRBJ1-5

CDR3aa: CASSLVSQGEAFF
v_gene: TRBV5-1
j_gene: TRBJ1-1

CDR3aa: CASSPGWTGTYEQYF
v_gene: TRBV6-1
j_gene: TRBJ2-7

CDR3aa: CASSLPGKSIHEQYF
v_gene: TRBV28
j_gene: TRBJ2-7

CDR3aa: CASSLQGQTGRTEAFF
v_gene: TRBV5-4
j_gene: TRBJ1-1

CDR3aa: CASSVVDAGRGTQYF
v_gene: TRBV9
j_gene: TRBJ2-3

CDR3aa: CASSLLFSRAGELFF
v_gene: TRBV7-9
j_gene: TRBJ2-2

CDR3aa: CASSYPTGANYGYTF
v_gene: TRBV6-6
j_gene: TRBJ1-2

CDR3aa: CASSAGTGNQPQHF
v_gene: TRBV2
j_gene: TRBJ1-5

CDR3aa: CASGPWAASTDTQYF
v_gene: TRBV12-5
j_gene: TRBJ2-3

CDR3aa: CASSVTVSGANVLTF
v_gene: TRBV9
j_gene: TRBJ2-6

CDR3aa: CASSGQALSGANVLTF
v_gene: TRBV19
j_gene: TRBJ2-6

CDR3aa: CASSVGVGNQETQYF
v_gene: TRBV9
j_gene: TRBJ2-5

CDR3aa: CASSYNAEAFF
v_gene: TRBV28
j_gene: TRBJ1-1

CDR3aa: CASSPGQGFSGANVLTF
v_gene: TRBV4-1
j_gene: TRBJ2-6

CDR3aa: CASSPEEGMGQPQHF
v_gene: TRBV5-1
j_gene: TRBJ1-5

CDR3aa: CASSWDRDRGYEQYF
v_gene: TRBV5-1
j_gene: TRBJ2-7

CDR3aa: CASSLESYDSYEQYF
v_gene: TRBV5-1
j_gene: TRBJ2-7

CDR3aa: CASTKGGRSPNYGYTF
v_gene: TRBV21-1
j_gene: TRBJ1-2

CDR3aa: CASSLRGGMGNQPQHF
v_gene: TRBV27
j_gene: TRBJ1-5

CDR3aa: CASSQQGANEKLFF
v_gene: TRBV28
j_gene: TRBJ1-4

CDR3aa: CASSDSSLTEAFF
v_gene: TRBV6-4
j_gene: TRBJ1-1

CDR3aa: CASSPPGRGQPQHF
v_gene: TRBV18
j_gene: TRBJ1-5

CDR3aa: CAIRDRDRDFSGANVLTF
v_gene: TRBV10-3
j_gene: TRBJ2-6

CDR3aa: CASSELGSGANVLTF
v_gene: TRBV25-1
j_gene: TRBJ2-6

CDR3aa: CASTLTGTGDLPFF
v_gene: TRBV5-1
j_gene: TRBJ1-1

CDR3aa: CASSPSSGYEQYF
v_gene: TRBV7-8
j_gene: TRBJ2-7

CDR3aa: CASGYTGVEAFF
v_gene: TRBV12-5
j_gene: TRBJ1-1

CDR3aa: CAILDRPGLAYEQYF
v_gene: TRBV6-5
j_gene: TRBJ2-7

CDR3aa: CASSLPPASGIGNIQYF
v_gene: TRBV5-1
j_gene: TRBJ2-4